This record looks at one TCR beta chain sequence and its context. This entry belongs to a study of cytomegalovirus exposure and HLA in healthy donors. Germline V lookup: CDR1 SGHNT, CDR2 YENEEA. The CDR3 spans 13 residues. Trimming took off 8 bases at V and 9 bases at J, with 17 bases between the two ends. This PCR relied on a set of 60 Vbeta primers and 13 Jbeta primers. Assay used: immunoSEQ multiplex PCR; TCRdb lists only in-frame clones, some missing. The sample yields over 150,000 clones, less than 85% seen once. The material sequenced was PBMCs. This TCR derives from a girl aged 10 to 17 in good health and CMV-seropositive. V and J are TRBV11-3 and TRBJ2-1; D unresolved. The CDR3 reads CASSTFDGSEQFF. CDR3 in DNA: TGTGCCAGCTCCACCTTTGACGGGTCTGAGCAGTTCTTC.